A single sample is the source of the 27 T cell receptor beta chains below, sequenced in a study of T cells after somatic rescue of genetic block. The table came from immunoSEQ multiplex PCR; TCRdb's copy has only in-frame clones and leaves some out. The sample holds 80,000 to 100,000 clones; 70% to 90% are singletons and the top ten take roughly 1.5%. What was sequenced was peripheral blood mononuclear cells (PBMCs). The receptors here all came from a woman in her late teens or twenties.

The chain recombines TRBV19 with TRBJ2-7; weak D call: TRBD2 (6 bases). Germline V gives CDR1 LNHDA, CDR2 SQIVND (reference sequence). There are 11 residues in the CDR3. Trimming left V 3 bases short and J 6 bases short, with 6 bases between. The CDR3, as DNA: TGTGCCAGTAGTATGCGGGGCGAGCAGTACTTC. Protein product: CASSMRGEQYF.

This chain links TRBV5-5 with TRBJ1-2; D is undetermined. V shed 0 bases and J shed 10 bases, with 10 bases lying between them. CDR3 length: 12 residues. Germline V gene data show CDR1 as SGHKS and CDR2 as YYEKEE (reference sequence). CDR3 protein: CASSLVLGNYTF. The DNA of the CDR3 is TGTGCCAGCAGCTTGGTGCTTGGAAACTACACCTTC.

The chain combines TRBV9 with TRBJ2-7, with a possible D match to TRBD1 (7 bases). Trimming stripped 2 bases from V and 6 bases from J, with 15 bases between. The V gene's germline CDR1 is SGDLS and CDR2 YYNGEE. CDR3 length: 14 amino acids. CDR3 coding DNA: TGTGCCAGCAGCGTGGAGGGGGCGCTTCCCGAGCAGTACTTC. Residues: CASSVEGALPEQYF. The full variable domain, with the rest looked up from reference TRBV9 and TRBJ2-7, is DSGVTQTPKHLITATGQRVTLRCSPRSGDLSVYWYQQSLDQGLQFLIQYYNGEERAKGNILERFSAQQFPDLHSELNLSSLELGDSALYFCASSVEGALPEQYFGPGTRLTVT.

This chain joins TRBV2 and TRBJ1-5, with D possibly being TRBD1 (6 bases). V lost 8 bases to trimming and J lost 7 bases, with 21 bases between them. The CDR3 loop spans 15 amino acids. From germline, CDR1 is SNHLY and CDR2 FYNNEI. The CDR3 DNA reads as TGTGCCAGCTCGGGAGACAGGAGGGTCTGGCAGCCCCAGCATTTT. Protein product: CASSGDRRVWQPQHF.

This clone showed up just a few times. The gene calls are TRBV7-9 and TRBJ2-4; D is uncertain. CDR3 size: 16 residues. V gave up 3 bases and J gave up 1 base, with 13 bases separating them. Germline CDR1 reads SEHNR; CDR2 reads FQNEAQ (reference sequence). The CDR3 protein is CASSFWGSMAKNIQYF. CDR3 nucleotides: TGTGCCAGCAGCTTTTGGGGATCGATGGCCAAAAACATTCAGTACTTC.

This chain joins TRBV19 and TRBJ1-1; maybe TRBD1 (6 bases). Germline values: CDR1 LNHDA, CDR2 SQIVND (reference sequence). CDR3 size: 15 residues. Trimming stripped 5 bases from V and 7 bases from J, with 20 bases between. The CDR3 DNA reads TGTGCCAGTAGTCCTCGGGCCGGGACAACCCTTGAAGCTTTCTTT. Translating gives CASSPRAGTTLEAFF.

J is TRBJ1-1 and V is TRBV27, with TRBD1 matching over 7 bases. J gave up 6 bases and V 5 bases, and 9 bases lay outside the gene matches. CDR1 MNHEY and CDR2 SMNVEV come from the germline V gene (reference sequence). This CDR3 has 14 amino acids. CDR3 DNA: TGTGCCAGCAGTGGAAAGACAGGGTTCGCTGAAGCTTTCTTT. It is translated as CASSGKTGFAEAFF.

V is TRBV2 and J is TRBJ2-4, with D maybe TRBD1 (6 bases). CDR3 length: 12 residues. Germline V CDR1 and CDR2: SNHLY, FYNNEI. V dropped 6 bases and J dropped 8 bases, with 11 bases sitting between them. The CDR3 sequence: CASSNRDDIQYF. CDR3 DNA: TGTGCCAGCAGCAACAGGGACGACATTCAGTACTTC.

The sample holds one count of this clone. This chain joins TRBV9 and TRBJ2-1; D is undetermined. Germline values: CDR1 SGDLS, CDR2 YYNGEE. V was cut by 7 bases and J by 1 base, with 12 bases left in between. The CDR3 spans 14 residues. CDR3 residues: CASSGVGSYNEQFF. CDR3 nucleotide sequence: TGTGCCAGCTCTGGGGTAGGATCCTACAATGAGCAGTTCTTC.

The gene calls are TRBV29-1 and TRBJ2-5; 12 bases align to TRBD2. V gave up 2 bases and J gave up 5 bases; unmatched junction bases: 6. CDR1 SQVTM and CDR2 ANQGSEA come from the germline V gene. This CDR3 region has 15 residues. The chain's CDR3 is CSVENRLAGVETQYF. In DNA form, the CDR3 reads TGCAGCGTTGAAAATAGACTAGCGGGAGTTGAGACCCAGTACTTC.

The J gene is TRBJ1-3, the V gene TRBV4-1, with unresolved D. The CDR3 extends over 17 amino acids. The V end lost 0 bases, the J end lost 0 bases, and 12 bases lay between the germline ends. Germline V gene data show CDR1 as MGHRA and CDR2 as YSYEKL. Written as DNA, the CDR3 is TGCGCCAGCAGCCAAGAGGCAGTAAAGAGCTCTGGAAACACCATATATTTT. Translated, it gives CASSQEAVKSSGNTIYF.

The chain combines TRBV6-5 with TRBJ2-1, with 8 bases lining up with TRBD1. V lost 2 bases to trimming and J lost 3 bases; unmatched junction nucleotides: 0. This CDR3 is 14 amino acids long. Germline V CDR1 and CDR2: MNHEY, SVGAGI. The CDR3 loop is CASSYGQGYNEQFF. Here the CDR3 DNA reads TGTGCCAGCAGTTACGGACAGGGCTACAATGAGCAGTTCTTC.

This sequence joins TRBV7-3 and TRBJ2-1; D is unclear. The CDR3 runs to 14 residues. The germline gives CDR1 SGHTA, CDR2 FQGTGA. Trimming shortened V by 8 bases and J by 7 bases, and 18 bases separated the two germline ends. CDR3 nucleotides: TGTGCCAGCCTCGTTCGGCCAGGAGCTAATGAGCAGTTCTTC. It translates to CASLVRPGANEQFF.

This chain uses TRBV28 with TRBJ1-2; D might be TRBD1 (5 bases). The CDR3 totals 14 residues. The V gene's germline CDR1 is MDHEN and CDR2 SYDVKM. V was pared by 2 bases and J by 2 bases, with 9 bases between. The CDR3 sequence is CASSLGAGNYGYTF. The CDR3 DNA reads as TGTGCCAGCAGTTTAGGGGCAGGGAACTATGGCTACACCTTC.

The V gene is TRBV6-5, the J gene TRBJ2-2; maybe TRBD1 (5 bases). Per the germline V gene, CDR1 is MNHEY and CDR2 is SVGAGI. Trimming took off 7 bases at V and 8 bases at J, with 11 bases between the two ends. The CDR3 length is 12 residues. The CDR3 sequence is CASTVPGGELFF. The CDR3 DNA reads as TGTGCCAGCACCGTCCCAGGGGGGGAGCTGTTTTTT.

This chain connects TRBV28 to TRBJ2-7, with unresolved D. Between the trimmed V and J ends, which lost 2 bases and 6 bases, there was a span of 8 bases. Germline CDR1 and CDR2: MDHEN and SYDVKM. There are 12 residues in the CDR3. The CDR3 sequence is CASSLRVGEQYF. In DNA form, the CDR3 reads TGTGCCAGCAGTTTAAGGGTCGGCGAGCAGTACTTC.

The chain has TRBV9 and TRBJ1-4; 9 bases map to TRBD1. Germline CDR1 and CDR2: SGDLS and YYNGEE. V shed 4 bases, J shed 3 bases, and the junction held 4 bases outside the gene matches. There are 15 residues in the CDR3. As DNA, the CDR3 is TGTGCCAGCAGCCCGGGACAGGGTGCTAATGAAAAACTGTTTTTT. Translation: CASSPGQGANEKLFF. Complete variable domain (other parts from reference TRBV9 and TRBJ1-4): DSGVTQTPKHLITATGQRVTLRCSPRSGDLSVYWYQQSLDQGLQFLIQYYNGEERAKGNILERFSAQQFPDLHSELNLSSLELGDSALYFCASSPGQGANEKLFFGSGTQLSVL.

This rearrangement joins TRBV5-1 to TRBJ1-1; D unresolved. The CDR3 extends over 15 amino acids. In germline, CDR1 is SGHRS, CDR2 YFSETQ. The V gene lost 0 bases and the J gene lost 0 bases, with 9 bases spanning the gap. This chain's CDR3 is CASSLVSPLNTEAFF. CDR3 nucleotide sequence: TGCGCCAGCAGCTTGGTTAGCCCGTTGAACACTGAAGCTTTCTTT.

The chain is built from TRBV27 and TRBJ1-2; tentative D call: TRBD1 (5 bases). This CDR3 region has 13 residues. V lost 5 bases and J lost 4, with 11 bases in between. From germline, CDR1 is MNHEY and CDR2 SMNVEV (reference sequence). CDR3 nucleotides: TGTGCCAGCAGTCCGGACAAGTCCTATGGCTACACCTTC. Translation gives CASSPDKSYGYTF.

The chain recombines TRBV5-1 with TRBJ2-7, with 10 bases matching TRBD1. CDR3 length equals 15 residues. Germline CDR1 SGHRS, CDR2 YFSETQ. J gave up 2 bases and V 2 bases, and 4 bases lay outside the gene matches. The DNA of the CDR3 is TGCGCCAGCAGCTTTCGACAGGGGGCTACCTACGAGCAGTACTTC. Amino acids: CASSFRQGATYEQYF.

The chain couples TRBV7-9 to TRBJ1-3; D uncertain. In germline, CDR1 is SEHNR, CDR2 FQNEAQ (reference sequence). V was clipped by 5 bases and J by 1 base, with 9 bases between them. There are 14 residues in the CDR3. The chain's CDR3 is CASSKVGSGNTIYF. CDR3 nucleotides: TGTGCCAGCAGCAAGGTCGGATCTGGAAACACCATATATTTT. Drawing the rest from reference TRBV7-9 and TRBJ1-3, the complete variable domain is DTGVSQNPRHKITKRGQNVTFRCDPISEHNRLYWYRQTLGQGPEFLTYFQNEAQLEKSRLLSDRFSAERPKGSFSTLEIQRTEQGDSAMYLCASSKVGSGNTIYFGEGSWLTVV.

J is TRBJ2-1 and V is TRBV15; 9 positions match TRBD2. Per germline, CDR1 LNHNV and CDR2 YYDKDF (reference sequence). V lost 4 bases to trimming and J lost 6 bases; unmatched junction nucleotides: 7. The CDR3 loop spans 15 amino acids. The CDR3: CATSTTAGGVNEQFF. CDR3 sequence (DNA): TGTGCCACCAGCACGACAGCGGGAGGTGTCAATGAGCAGTTCTTC.

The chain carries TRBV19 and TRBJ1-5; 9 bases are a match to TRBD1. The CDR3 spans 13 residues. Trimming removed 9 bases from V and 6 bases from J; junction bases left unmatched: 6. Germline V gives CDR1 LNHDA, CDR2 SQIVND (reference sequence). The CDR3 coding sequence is TGTGCCAGCGGTACAGGGGGCGGTCAGCCCCAGCATTTT. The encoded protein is CASGTGGGQPQHF.

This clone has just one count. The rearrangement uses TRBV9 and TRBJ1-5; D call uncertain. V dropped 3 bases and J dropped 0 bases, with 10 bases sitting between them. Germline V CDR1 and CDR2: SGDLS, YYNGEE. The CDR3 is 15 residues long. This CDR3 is CASSAEDVSNQPQHF. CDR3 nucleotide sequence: TGTGCCAGCAGCGCAGAGGACGTTAGCAATCAGCCCCAGCATTTT.

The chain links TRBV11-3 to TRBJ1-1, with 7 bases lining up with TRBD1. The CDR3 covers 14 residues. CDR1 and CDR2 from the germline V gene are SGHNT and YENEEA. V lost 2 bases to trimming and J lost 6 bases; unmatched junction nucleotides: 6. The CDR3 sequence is CASSLQGGTAEAFF. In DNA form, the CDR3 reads TGTGCCAGCAGCTTACAGGGGGGGACCGCTGAAGCTTTCTTT.

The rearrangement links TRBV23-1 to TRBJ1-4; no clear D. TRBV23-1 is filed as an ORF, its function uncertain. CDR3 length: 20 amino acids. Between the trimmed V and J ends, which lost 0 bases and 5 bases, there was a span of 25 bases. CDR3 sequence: CASSQSSLVGWPGKNEKLFF. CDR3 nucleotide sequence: TGCGCCAGCAGTCAATCATCCCTTGTGGGGTGGCCGGGAAAAAATGAAAAACTGTTTTTT.

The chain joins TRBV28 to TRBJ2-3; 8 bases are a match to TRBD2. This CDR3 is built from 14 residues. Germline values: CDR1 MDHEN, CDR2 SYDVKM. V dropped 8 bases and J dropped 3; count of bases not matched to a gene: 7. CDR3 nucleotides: TGTGCCAGCCATACTAGCGGCTTAACAGATACGCAGTATTTT. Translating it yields CASHTSGLTDTQYF.